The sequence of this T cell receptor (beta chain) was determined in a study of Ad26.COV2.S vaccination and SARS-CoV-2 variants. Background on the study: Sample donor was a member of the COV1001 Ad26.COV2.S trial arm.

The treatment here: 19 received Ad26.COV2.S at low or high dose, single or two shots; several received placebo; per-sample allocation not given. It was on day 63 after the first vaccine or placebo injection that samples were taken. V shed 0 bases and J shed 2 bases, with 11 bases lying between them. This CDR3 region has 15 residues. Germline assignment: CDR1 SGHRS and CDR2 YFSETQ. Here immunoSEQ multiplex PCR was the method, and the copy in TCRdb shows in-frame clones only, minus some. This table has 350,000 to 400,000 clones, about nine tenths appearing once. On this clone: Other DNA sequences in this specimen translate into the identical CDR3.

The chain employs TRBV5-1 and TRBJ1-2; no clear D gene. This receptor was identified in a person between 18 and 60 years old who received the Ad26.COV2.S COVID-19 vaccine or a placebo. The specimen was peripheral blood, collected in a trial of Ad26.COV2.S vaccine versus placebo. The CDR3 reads CASSLVAGRNYGYTF. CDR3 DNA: TGCGCCAGCAGCTTGGTGGCAGGACGGAACTATGGCTACACCTTC.